This entry describes one T cell receptor (beta chain). What it binds is unknown. This entry comes from a study of cytotoxic CD8 clonotypes in ibrutinib-treated CLL. Profiling relied on immunoSEQ multiplex PCR, and the TCRdb table lists in-frame clones only, not all of them. The table has approximately 300,000 clones, about 80% seen once. Study-wide results and limits: Baseline clonality, above age-matched healthy donor levels, tracked circulating CD8+ T-cell counts. The clonality rise at ibrutinib response reflected private clonotype expansion.

Cryopreserved PBMCs provided roughly 2 micrograms of genomic DNA for the TCR beta libraries. This sample comprised PBMCs, obtained before ibrutinib treatment. The receptor was derived from a human donor with chronic lymphocytic leukemia.

The CDR3 DNA reads TGTGCCAGCAGCCGGACAGGGGTCGGGGAGACCCAGTACTTC. This sequence encodes CASSRTGVGETQYF. The gene calls are TRBV7-6 and TRBJ2-5; 9 bases are shared with TRBD1. This CDR3 region has 14 residues. Germline V lookup: CDR1 SGHVS, CDR2 FNYEAQ. The J segment lost 5 bases and the V segment lost 5 bases, leaving 6 bases of the junction unmatched.